This T cell receptor beta chain came from a study of shared clonotypes between healthy human individuals. Study conclusions and caveats: Sampling included only blood; tissue repertoires likely differ. Having only a few donors restricted how much genetic and exposure-history diversity was captured. It was observed that about 5% of naive CD4 clonotypes were shared across several donors.

Replicate sorted-subset PCRs were loaded with about 0.2 ug DNA, about 30,000 T cell genomes. Here immunoSEQ multiplex PCR was the method, and the copy in TCRdb shows in-frame clones only, minus some. Of roughly 550,000 clones listed, nearly 97% are singletons. In the case of this clone: Antigen: not known.

CD45RO negativity and positive selection for CCR7 defined naive CD8 cells, a population that excluded terminally differentiated effector memory CD45RA+ cells. This TCR derives from a woman between 25 and 40 years old in good health. Sequencing was performed on naive CD8+ T cells sorted from blood.

CDR3 DNA sequence: TGTGCCAGCAGTGAACGAGGACCGGTGTACTTC. This sequence encodes CASSERGPVYF. The chain employs TRBV2 and TRBJ2-5; D is unresolved. CDR1 is SNHLY and CDR2 is FYNNEI in the germline V gene. Deletions cut 2 bases from V and 13 bases from J, with 11 bases between. The length of the CDR3 is 11 residues.